A single sample is the source of the 25 T cell receptor beta chains below, sequenced in a study of regulatory T cells in long-lasting Graves disease. The time point was: persistent/refractory GD, antithyroid drugs over 5 years with positive TRAb. Preparation of the TCR library used RNA extracted from PBMCs. To make TCR beta libraries, researchers used iRepertoire HTBI primers and Arm-PCR of CDR3 regions. TCRdb redid the calling of the multiplex PCR reads with MiXCR, one entry per CDR3 protein. The top ten clones hold roughly 13% of a sample with around 430,000 distinct CDR3 sequences, 20% to 25% of them seen once. The sequencing here drew on peripheral blood mononuclear cells (PBMCs), taken when the disease was refractory, from a patient treated with antithyroid drugs. The receptors shown here come from a female donor with Graves disease.

This clonotype was detected many times. The V gene is TRBV28, the J gene TRBJ2-7; D gene ambiguous. The CDR3 covers 11 residues. Germline V lookup: CDR1 MDHEN, CDR2 SYDVKM. Trimming removed 10 bases at V and 6 bases at J, with 13 bases between. CDR3 bases: TGTGCCACTGAAAACAGTCGCGAGCAGTACTTC. It codes for CATENSREQYF.

This clonotype appeared many times. The V and J genes are TRBV11-2 and TRBJ1-2, with D possibly being TRBD1 (6 bases). This CDR3 is built from 14 residues. Germline loops: CDR1 SGHAT, CDR2 FQNNGV. V lost 6 bases and J lost 2, with 13 bases in between. The CDR3 loop is CASRRDTINYGYTF. The CDR3 nucleotides read TGTGCCAGCAGGAGGGACACTATCAACTATGGCTACACCTTC. The variable domain in full, with the rest retrieved from reference TRBV11-2 and TRBJ1-2, is EAGVAQSPRYKIIEKRQSVAFWCNPISGHATLYWYQQILGQGPKLLIQFQNNGVVDDSQLPKDRFSAERLKGVDSTLKIQPAKLEDSAVYLCASRRDTINYGYTFGSGTRLTVV.

This clonotype was counted ten times or more. The gene calls are TRBV11-2 and TRBJ1-4, with D possibly TRBD1 on 6 matching bases. The CDR3 spans 16 residues. V was shortened by 5 bases and J by 7 bases, with 20 bases between the two germline ends. Looked up from germline, CDR1 is SGHAT and CDR2 is FQNNGV. The CDR3 is CASSRSAQGVGEKLFF. The CDR3, as DNA: TGTGCCAGCAGCCGGTCCGCACAGGGAGTGGGTGAAAAACTGTTTTTT.

Comment on this clonotype: This could be a read error, since a much larger clone is one nucleotide away. This chain uses TRBV6-2 or TRBV6-3 with TRBJ2-5; D call uncertain. V dropped 1 base and J dropped 13 bases, with 13 bases sitting between them. Germline loops: CDR1 MNHEY, CDR2 SVGEGT. CDR3 length: 12 residues. The CDR3 DNA sequence: TGTGCCAGCAGTTACTTTTTCCACGAGCGGTACTTC. This gives the protein CASSYFFHERYF.

In DNA form, the CDR3 reads TGCAGTGCTGGGCAAGAGACCTACGAGCAGTACTTC. Its protein is CSAGQETYEQYF. The rearrangement links TRBV20-1 to TRBJ2-7; D not resolved. CDR3 length: 12 amino acids. With 5 bases removed from V and 2 bases from J, the gap between germline ends came to 10 bases. Germline V gene sequence: CDR1 DFQATT, CDR2 SNEGSKA (reference sequence).

There are many counts of this clonotype. The genes are TRBV11-2 and TRBJ1-2, with no clear D. The germline V and J ends were trimmed by 4 bases and 4 bases, with 16 bases remaining between them. This CDR3 comprises 15 residues. CDR1 and CDR2 from the germline V gene are SGHAT and FQNNGV. In DNA, the CDR3 is TGTGCCAGCAGCTCCCCCCGCGAAAGAATCTATGGCTACACCTTC. This codes for CASSSPRERIYGYTF.

This clonotype appeared a few times. The chain recombines TRBV20-1 with TRBJ1-1; tentatively, D is TRBD1 (6 bases). V was clipped by 1 base and J by 0 bases, with 18 bases between them. The CDR3 totals 17 residues. From germline, CDR1 is DFQATT and CDR2 SNEGSKA (reference sequence). CDR3 coding DNA: TGCAGTGCTAGAGTTAATGACAGGATCCTAATGAACACTGAAGCTTTCTTT. Translated: CSARVNDRILMNTEAFF.

This clonotype has more than one count but fewer than ten. The chain employs TRBV11-3 and TRBJ2-2; 7 bases agree with TRBD1. The CDR3 spans 15 residues. In germline, CDR1 is SGHNT, CDR2 YENEEA. V lost 1 base to trimming and J lost 4 bases; unmatched junction nucleotides: 3. CDR3 DNA sequence: TGTGCCAGCAGCTTAGGACAGGGTCCCACCGGGGAGCTGTTTTTT. Translated: CASSLGQGPTGELFF. Full variable domain (remainder filled in from reference TRBV11-3 and TRBJ2-2): EAGVVQSPRYKIIEKKQPVAFWCNPISGHNTLYWYLQNLGQGPELLIRYENEEAVDDSQLPKDRFSAERLKGVDSTLKIQPAELGDSAVYLCASSLGQGPTGELFFGEGSRLTVL.

A word on this clonotype: Just one base apart from a much larger clone, this may be a read error. V and J are TRBV28 and TRBJ2-7, with TRBD1 identical over 7 bases. Trimming removed 1 base from V and 3 bases from J; junction bases left unmatched: 6. CDR1 is MDHEN, CDR2 SYDVKM, per germline. The CDR3 loop spans 15 amino acids. CDR3 bases: TGTGCCAGCAGTTTATTATCGACAGGGAGCTACGAGCAGTACTTC. Its protein product is CASSLLSTGSYEQYF.

The table lists this clonotype with many counts. This rearrangement joins TRBV7-2 to TRBJ1-1; D may be TRBD1 (5 bases). Germline CDR1 and CDR2: SGHTA and FQGNSA. The CDR3 runs 14 residues. Trimming removed 5 bases from V and 3 bases from J, with 13 bases in between. DNA of the CDR3: TGTGCCAGCAGCCCCTGGGGGGGGGACACTGAAGCTTTCTTT. Encoded protein: CASSPWGGDTEAFF.

This chain's CDR3 is CSANPSQSLHF. The CDR3, as DNA: TGCAGTGCTAACCCCTCTCAGTCCCTCCACTTT. The rearrangement links TRBV20-1 to TRBJ1-6; no reliable D call. The CDR3 sequence is 11 residues long. The germline V gene encodes CDR1 DFQATT and CDR2 SNEGSKA (reference sequence). The germline V and J ends were trimmed by 4 bases and 14 bases, with 12 bases remaining between them.

This clonotype has a handful of counts. The chain joins TRBV30 to TRBJ2-2; D is possibly TRBD1 (5 bases). Trimming removed 0 bases from V and 6 bases from J, with 11 bases in between. The germline V gene encodes CDR1 GTSNPN and CDR2 SVGIG (reference sequence). This CDR3 region has 14 residues. CDR3 in DNA: TGTGCCTGGAGTGTACGTGGGGCCGCCGGGGAGCTGTTTTTT. Amino acids: CAWSVRGAAGELFF.

In this sample, this clonotype turned up a few times. The V call is TRBV6-1, the J call TRBJ1-5, with 9 bases fitting TRBD1. V dropped 5 bases and J dropped 7; count of bases not matched to a gene: 6. The CDR3 consists of 14 residues. Germline-derived CDR1 and CDR2 are MNHNS and SASEGT. CDR3 protein: CASSRTGGWQPQHF. CDR3 coding DNA: TGTGCCAGCAGTCGAACAGGGGGCTGGCAGCCCCAGCATTTT.

This clonotype came up many times. This chain joins TRBV2 and TRBJ1-1; D is ambiguous. Germline CDR1 and CDR2: SNHLY and FYNNEI. The length of the CDR3 is 11 residues. The germline V and J ends were trimmed by 8 bases and 10 bases, with 14 bases remaining between them. The chain's CDR3 is CASHQALGAFF. The CDR3 DNA is TGTGCCAGCCATCAGGCCCTAGGAGCTTTCTTT.

This clonotype has a handful of counts. The chain combines TRBV7-2 with TRBJ2-4; 12 nucleotides match TRBD2. The V segment lost 5 bases and the J segment 1 base; nucleotides outside the gene matches: 6. CDR1 is SGHTA, CDR2 FQGNSA, per germline. The CDR3 runs 17 residues. The CDR3 DNA reads TGTGCCAGCAGCCCCTCAACTAGCGGGGGGGCCAAAAACATTCAGTACTTC. Encoded protein: CASSPSTSGGAKNIQYF. The entire variable domain, with the rest obtained from reference TRBV7-2 and TRBJ2-4, is as follows: GAGVSQSPSNKVTEKGKDVELRCDPISGHTALYWYRQSLGQGLEFLIYFQGNSAPDKSGLPSDRFSAERTGGSVSTLTIQRTQQEDSAVYLCASSPSTSGGAKNIQYFGAGTRLSVL.

This chain connects TRBV4-3 to TRBJ2-3, with TRBD2 identical over 7 bases. Looked up from germline, CDR1 is LGHNA and CDR2 is YSLEER. This CDR3 is built from 18 residues. After removal of 0 bases from V and 1 base from J, the junction contained 10 bases not matched to a gene. The CDR3, as DNA: TGCGCCAGCAGCCAAGATTTAGTGACTAGCTCCCGCACAGATACGCAGTATTTT. This translates into CASSQDLVTSSRTDTQYF.

The V and J genes are TRBV19 and TRBJ1-1; D perhaps matches TRBD1 (6 bases). The ends were cut back, 10 bases at V and 2 bases at J, with 20 bases in the middle. Germline V gives CDR1 LNHDA, CDR2 SQIVND (reference sequence). The CDR3 sequence is 15 residues long. The CDR3 reads CATVPPDSDNTEAFF. The DNA of the CDR3 is TGTGCCACAGTGCCTCCGGACAGCGATAACACTGAAGCTTTCTTT.

This clonotype was seen many times. This chain uses TRBV2 with TRBJ2-1; TRBD2 might be the D (6 bases). V lost 4 bases and J lost 8, with 9 bases in between. The CDR3 is made up of 12 amino acids. Germline values: CDR1 SNHLY, CDR2 FYNNEI. The CDR3 DNA is TGTGCCAGCAGTGGAGCTAGCGATGAGCAGTTCTTC. This gives the protein CASSGASDEQFF.

The chain couples TRBV7-9 to TRBJ2-2; TRBD1 aligns across 7 bases. This CDR3 has 15 amino acids. With 8 bases clipped from V and 6 bases from J, the junction kept 12 bases outside the gene matches. Looked up from germline, CDR1 is SEHNR and CDR2 is FQNEAQ (reference sequence). The CDR3 nucleotides read TGTGCCAGCGGCTCAACGACAGGGCACGCCGGGGAGCTGTTTTTT. Amino acid sequence: CASGSTTGHAGELFF.

This clonotype was seen only a few times. This chain connects TRBV20-1 to TRBJ1-2; D remains ambiguous. Germline CDR1 is DFQATT and CDR2 is SNEGSKA (reference sequence). The CDR3 spans 13 residues. Trimming removed 6 bases at V and 1 base at J, with 12 bases between. The DNA for the CDR3 is TGCAGTGCCCAGCGGTCTGTTAACTATGGCTACACCTTC. Translated, it gives CSAQRSVNYGYTF.

In its sample, this clonotype was seen many times. The V call is TRBV7-2, the J call TRBJ2-7; 12 bases align to TRBD2. The V gene's germline CDR1 is SGHTA and CDR2 FQGNSA. The CDR3 runs 17 residues. Losses at the gene ends were 1 base for V and 6 bases for J; bases not matched to a gene: 10. CDR3 sequence: CASSLGLAGGPKGEQYF. As DNA, the CDR3 is TGTGCCAGCAGCTTAGGTCTAGCGGGAGGGCCGAAGGGCGAGCAGTACTTC.

This clonotype was counted only a few times. The J gene is TRBJ1-2, the V gene TRBV6-2 or TRBV6-3; TRBD1 matches 8 bases. The CDR3 covers 10 residues. With 8 bases clipped from V and 9 bases from J, the junction kept 2 bases outside the gene matches. The germline V gene encodes CDR1 MNHEY and CDR2 SVGEGT. As DNA, the CDR3 is TGTGCCAGCCGGGACAGGAGCTACACCTTC. Its translation: CASRDRSYTF.

Note on this clonotype: Possible read error: a much larger clone is one base away. This chain uses TRBV12-3 or TRBV12-4 with TRBJ1-1, with D maybe TRBD1 (6 bases). CDR3 length: 14 residues. V shed 10 bases and J shed 6 bases, with 21 bases lying between them. The CDR3 region has the DNA TGTGCCAACAATAACAGGGCGCCCGAGGCTGAAGCTTTCTTT. Protein: CANNNRAPEAEAFF.

In its sample, this clonotype was seen many times. The chain is built from TRBV11-2 and TRBJ1-2; 8 bases are shared with TRBD1. This CDR3 is built from 14 residues. Germline V CDR1 and CDR2: SGHAT, FQNNGV. V was pared by 7 bases and J by 2 bases, with 6 bases of the junction left unmatched. The CDR3 spells CASTLNRGNYGYTF. The CDR3, as DNA: TGTGCCAGCACCCTAAACAGGGGGAACTATGGCTACACCTTC.

This clonotype has at least ten counts. The rearrangement uses TRBV20-1 and TRBJ2-5, with D uncertain. Germline CDR1 reads DFQATT; CDR2 reads SNEGSKA (reference sequence). Deletions cut 2 bases from V and 3 bases from J, with 7 bases between. The CDR3 is made up of 12 amino acids. The CDR3 DNA follows: TGCAGTGCTAGACTGACCGAAGAGACCCAGTACTTC. The encoded protein is CSARLTEETQYF.